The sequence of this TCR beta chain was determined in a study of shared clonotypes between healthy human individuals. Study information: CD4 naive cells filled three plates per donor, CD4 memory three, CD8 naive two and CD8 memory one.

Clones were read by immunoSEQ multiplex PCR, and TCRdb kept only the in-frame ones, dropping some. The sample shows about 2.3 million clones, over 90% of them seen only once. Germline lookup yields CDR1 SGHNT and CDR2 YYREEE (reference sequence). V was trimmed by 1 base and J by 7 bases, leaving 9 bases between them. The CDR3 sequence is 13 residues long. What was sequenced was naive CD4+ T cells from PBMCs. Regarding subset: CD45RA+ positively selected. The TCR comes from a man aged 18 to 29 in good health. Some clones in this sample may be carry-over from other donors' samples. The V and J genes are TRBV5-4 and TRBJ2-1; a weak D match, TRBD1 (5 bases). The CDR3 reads CASSLKGSNEQFF. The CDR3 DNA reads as TGTGCCAGCAGCTTGAAGGGGTCTAATGAGCAGTTCTTC.